Sequencing of this T cell receptor (beta chain) was carried out in a study of blood T cell repertoires in COVID-19. In the study overall: Both acute and convalescent COVID-19 samples were obtained from the United States, Italy and Spain. T cells, B-cell-depleted T cells, or PBMCs provided the cDNA or gDNA that served as material.

This clone came up once. Authors' methods: Estimation of nucleated cell counts was performed using reference gene primer amplification. Sequenced by immunoSEQ multiplex PCR; TCRdb stores in-frame clones only, minus some. D and trimming were read from the DNA, whereas the V and J calls and clone size are those reported in that table. The sample lists under 250,000 clones, about 89% occurring once. V lost 4 bases and J lost 0, with 8 bases in between. Germline V gene data show CDR1 as SGDLS and CDR2 as YYNGEE. CDR3 length: 13 amino acids. The origin of this receptor is a man aged 55 to 70 who had recovered from COVID-19. The V gene is TRBV9, the J gene TRBJ2-7; D unresolved. The sequencing input was peripheral blood. The CDR3 region is CASSRRDSYEQYF. In nucleotides, the CDR3 is TGTGCCAGCAGCCGTCGCGACTCCTACGAGCAGTACTTC.